This T cell receptor (beta chain) derives from a study of T cell changes during pregnancy in multiple sclerosis. This CDR3 contains 16 residues. CDR1 LGHNA and CDR2 YNFKEQ come from the germline V gene. Trimming took 0 bases from V and 4 from J; bases not matched to a gene: 8. TCRdb keeps only in-frame clones here, not all; method: immunoSEQ multiplex PCR. The sample holds under 65,000 clones, 93% seen once. The chain has TRBV4-2 and TRBJ1-2; 7 nucleotides line up with TRBD1. Sequenced material: CD8+ T cells from peripheral blood mononuclear cells, taken in the second trimester of pregnancy. This clonotype was sampled from a female donor with multiple sclerosis, enrolled in a pregnancy study. The CDR3 nucleotides read TGTGCCAGCAGCCAAGAATCGAGACAGGGCGTCTATGGCTACACCTTC. It translates to CASSQESRQGVYGYTF.